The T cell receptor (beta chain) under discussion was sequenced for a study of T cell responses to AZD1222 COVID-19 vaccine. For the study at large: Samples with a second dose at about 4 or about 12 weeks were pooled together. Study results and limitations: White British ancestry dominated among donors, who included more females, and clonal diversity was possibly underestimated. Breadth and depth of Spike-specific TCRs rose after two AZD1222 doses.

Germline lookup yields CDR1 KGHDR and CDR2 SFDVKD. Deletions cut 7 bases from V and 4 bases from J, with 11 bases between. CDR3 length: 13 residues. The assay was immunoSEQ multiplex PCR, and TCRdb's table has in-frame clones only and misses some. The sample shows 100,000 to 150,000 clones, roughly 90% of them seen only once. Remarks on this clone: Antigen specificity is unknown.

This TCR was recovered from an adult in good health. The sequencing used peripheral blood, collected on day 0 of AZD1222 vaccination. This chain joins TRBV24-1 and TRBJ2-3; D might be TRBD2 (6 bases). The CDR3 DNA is TGTGCCACCAGCAGACTAGGTGCAGATACGCAGTATTTT. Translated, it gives CATSRLGADTQYF.